This T cell receptor beta chain was captured by sequencing in a study of vaccination effects on CD4 cells after COVID-19. To note about this clone: Its antigen is unknown.

Antigen-specific CD4+ T cells were first expanded with viral peptide pools by the ViraFEST assay and only then sequenced. Culturing for 10 days preceded CD4+ T cell isolation. The person had a PCR-confirmed SARS-CoV-2 infection during March to December 2020. All study participants received two doses of BNT162b2 or mRNA-1273 vaccine. Only in-frame clones appear in the TCRdb table, and some are missing; sequencing was by immunoSEQ multiplex PCR. Altogether approximately 15,000 clones are present, 65% to 75% being singletons, with the ten largest covering less than 25%. The clonotype comes from a human donor who had a prior SARS-CoV-2 infection. Here the sequenced sample was CD4+ T cells from PBMCs cultured with SARS-CoV-2 spike peptides, taken after COVID-19 vaccination.

The CDR3 loop is CASSQAVTDTGELFF. In DNA, the CDR3 is TGTGCCAGCAGCCAAGCTGTTACAGACACCGGGGAGCTGTTTTTT. The chain has TRBV3-1 (or the pseudogene TRBV3-2) and TRBJ2-2; D gene uncertain. The CDR3 loop spans 15 amino acids. The V and J ends lost 1 base and 3 bases respectively, with 9 bases between them. The germline gives CDR1 LGHDT, CDR2 YNNKEL (reference sequence).